This T cell receptor (beta chain) was documented in a study of read filtering for tumor transcriptome and immune sequencing. From approximately 430 ng of RNA, a library with molecular barcoded alpha/delta and beta/gamma adaptors was made. MiXCR, run by TCRdb on the reads, gives a single entry per CDR3 protein. In the table there are about 9,200 distinct CDR3 sequences, 16% of which are singletons. This clonotype was seen many times. Germline V gives CDR1 MGHRA, CDR2 YSYEKL. This CDR3 region has 15 residues. Trimming stripped 1 base from V and 7 bases from J, with 14 bases between. The receptor comes from a donor at least 40 years old with multiple myeloma. The V gene is TRBV4-1, the J gene TRBJ1-5; possible D gene TRBD1, 6 bases. The source material was a population of CD138-negative cells sorted from bone marrow. CDR3 residues: CASSQAGAREQPQHF. The CDR3 DNA sequence: TGCGCCAGCAGCCAAGCGGGGGCGCGGGAGCAGCCCCAGCATTTT.